The rows below give T cell receptor beta chains drawn from one sample of a study of blood T cell repertoires in COVID-19. Only in-frame clones appear in the TCRdb table, and some are missing; sequencing was by immunoSEQ multiplex PCR. Among roughly 250,000 clones listed, 88% were seen once. The specimen was PBMCs or T cells enriched from blood (not recorded which). These receptors were collected from a woman in her forties who had been exposed to COVID-19. CDR3s include the opening cysteine and the closing phenylalanine or tryptophan. Each record gives: V gene, J gene, clone size, D gene, CDR3 DNA, CDR3 protein. A D gene is named only where the DNA matches it firmly. Clone size is stated in some rows and not others, as once, few, many or a class when expanded.

V gene: TRBV5-4; J gene: TRBJ2-3; clone size: -; D gene: TRBD1; CDR3 DNA: TGTGCCATCAGTGGCAGGGGGATCGGCACAGATACGCAGTATTTT; CDR3 protein: CAISGRGIGTDTQYF
V gene: TRBV15; J gene: TRBJ1-3; clone size: -; D gene: -; CDR3 DNA: TGTGCCACCAGCTTGCGCGGAGGGGAGGCAGGTTGGGAATTTGGAAACACCATATATTTT; CDR3 protein: CATSLRGGEAGWEFGNTIYF
V gene: TRBV29-1; J gene: TRBJ2-3; clone size: -; D gene: -; CDR3 DNA: TGCAGCGTAATAAGGGGGACAGATACGCAGTATTTT; CDR3 protein: CSVIRGTDTQYF
V gene: TRBV4-2; J gene: TRBJ2-5; clone size: -; D gene: -; CDR3 DNA: TGTGCCAGCAGCCAAGCTCTTTCTGGCGGGGAAAAAGAGACCCAGTACTTC; CDR3 protein: CASSQALSGGEKETQYF
V gene: TRBV21-1; J gene: TRBJ1-1; clone size: -; D gene: -; CDR3 DNA: TGTGCCAGCAACAGGTTCGGGACAGGGGGAACTAAAAACACTGAAGCTTTCTTT; CDR3 protein: CASNRFGTGGTKNTEAFF
V gene: TRBV28; J gene: TRBJ2-2; clone size: -; D gene: -; CDR3 DNA: TGTGCCAGCAGTTTAGTTCAGGGTAGAGTCGGGGAGCTGTTTTTT; CDR3 protein: CASSLVQGRVGELFF
V gene: TRBV7-8; J gene: TRBJ2-4; clone size: -; D gene: -; CDR3 DNA: TGTGCCAGCAGCTTATCCTTTCTTCGCGGCGGGTACTTC; CDR3 protein: CASSLSFLRGGYF
V gene: TRBV20-1; J gene: TRBJ2-7; clone size: -; D gene: -; CDR3 DNA: TGCAGTGCTCCAGGGACCTACGAGCAGTACTTC; CDR3 protein: CSAPGTYEQYF
V gene: TRBV7-9; J gene: TRBJ2-5; clone size: -; D gene: TRBD1; CDR3 DNA: TGTGCCAGCAGCTTGGGACAGGCGTCACAAGAGACCCAGTACTTC; CDR3 protein: CASSLGQASQETQYF
V gene: TRBV4-2; J gene: TRBJ1-2; clone size: -; D gene: TRBD1; CDR3 DNA: TGTGCCAGCAGCCAAGATCGCGGCAGGACAGGGAACTATGGCTACACCTTC; CDR3 protein: CASSQDRGRTGNYGYTF
V gene: TRBV27; J gene: TRBJ1-2; clone size: -; D gene: TRBD1; CDR3 DNA: TGTGCCAGCAGTACATCACAGGGGGCGAGTGGCTACACCTTC; CDR3 protein: CASSTSQGASGYTF
V gene: TRBV6-5; J gene: TRBJ1-6; clone size: -; D gene: TRBD1; CDR3 DNA: TGTGCTAGCAGGGACAGGGTGTCACCCCTCCACTTT; CDR3 protein: CASRDRVSPLHF
V gene: TRBV7-2; J gene: TRBJ2-3; clone size: -; D gene: TRBD2; CDR3 DNA: TGTGCCAGCAGCTCCTGGGGTAGCGGGAGTCCCATTTACACAGATACGCAGTATTTT; CDR3 protein: CASSSWGSGSPIYTDTQYF
V gene: TRBV2; J gene: TRBJ2-7; clone size: -; D gene: -; CDR3 DNA: TGTGCCAGCAGACTAGCTACAGGAGGGGCCGGCGAGCAGTACTTC; CDR3 protein: CASRLATGGAGEQYF
V gene: TRBV5-4; J gene: TRBJ1-2; clone size: -; D gene: TRBD1; CDR3 DNA: TGTGCCAGCAGGGTAGGGGGCACAGGGAGTAACTATGGCTACACCTTC; CDR3 protein: CASRVGGTGSNYGYTF
V gene: TRBV2; J gene: TRBJ1-3; clone size: -; D gene: -; CDR3 DNA: TGTGCCAGCGGACCTTACAGGTCTGGAAACACCATATATTTT; CDR3 protein: CASGPYRSGNTIYF
V gene: TRBV7-9; J gene: TRBJ1-2; clone size: -; D gene: TRBD1; CDR3 DNA: TGTGCCAGCAGCCTTACGACAGGGGAGTACTATGGCTACACCTTC; CDR3 protein: CASSLTTGEYYGYTF
V gene: TRBV7-2; J gene: TRBJ1-5; clone size: -; D gene: -; CDR3 DNA: TGTGCCAGCAGCTTAGAAATCCCAGTTATTAGCAATCAGCCCCAGCATTTT; CDR3 protein: CASSLEIPVISNQPQHF
V gene: TRBV2; J gene: TRBJ1-4; clone size: -; D gene: -; CDR3 DNA: TGTGCCAGCAGTGTCCGGGGGGCAATCAATGAAAAACTGTTTTTT; CDR3 protein: CASSVRGAINEKLFF
V gene: TRBV11-3; J gene: TRBJ2-3; clone size: once; D gene: -; CDR3 DNA: TGTGCCAGCAGCCTAACGGGTTCCGTAGTTGATACGCAGTATTTT; CDR3 protein: CASSLTGSVVDTQYF
V gene: TRBV4-1; J gene: TRBJ2-3; clone size: -; D gene: -; CDR3 DNA: TGCGCCAGCAGCCAAGTTGGGAGGCAGTACACAGATACGCAGTATTTT; CDR3 protein: CASSQVGRQYTDTQYF
V gene: TRBV3-1/TRBV3-2; J gene: TRBJ2-1; clone size: -; D gene: -; CDR3 DNA: TGTGCCAGCAGCCAACCTCAGGCTTACAATGAGCAGTTCTTC; CDR3 protein: CASSQPQAYNEQFF
V gene: TRBV7-2; J gene: TRBJ2-3; clone size: once; D gene: TRBD2; CDR3 DNA: TGTGCCAGCAGAAAAACTAGCGGGAGCGGGGCAGATACGCAGTATTTT; CDR3 protein: CASRKTSGSGADTQYF
V gene: TRBV7-2; J gene: TRBJ1-4; clone size: -; D gene: TRBD1; CDR3 DNA: TGTGCCAGCAGCTCGGACAGGGGGCGAACTAATGAAAAACTGTTTTTT; CDR3 protein: CASSSDRGRTNEKLFF
V gene: TRBV7-8; J gene: TRBJ2-1; clone size: -; D gene: -; CDR3 DNA: TGTGCCAGCAGCTTAGCAGCAGATTTGGTTGGGAGTGAGCAGTTCTTC; CDR3 protein: CASSLAADLVGSEQFF
V gene: TRBV24-1; J gene: TRBJ2-2; clone size: -; D gene: TRBD1; CDR3 DNA: TGTGCCACCAGTGATTTCCAGGACAGGGGAACCGGGGAGCTGTTTTTT; CDR3 protein: CATSDFQDRGTGELFF
V gene: TRBV19; J gene: TRBJ1-4; clone size: -; D gene: -; CDR3 DNA: TGTGCCAGTAGTAGGCGGGCGGATGAAAAACTGTTTTTT; CDR3 protein: CASSRRADEKLFF
V gene: TRBV27; J gene: TRBJ2-5; clone size: -; D gene: -; CDR3 DNA: TGTGCCAGCAGACCCCACTTGAGGGCGAGAGCGTTAGATCAAGAGACCCAGTACTTC; CDR3 protein: CASRPHLRARALDQETQYF
V gene: TRBV28; J gene: TRBJ1-5; clone size: -; D gene: TRBD1; CDR3 DNA: TGTGCCAGCAGTTTCTCTTGGGGACAGGGGGGCAATCAGCCCCAGCATTTT; CDR3 protein: CASSFSWGQGGNQPQHF
V gene: TRBV5-4; J gene: TRBJ2-3; clone size: -; D gene: TRBD2; CDR3 DNA: TGTGCCTCTCCAGCGGGAGGGAGCACAGATACGCAGTATTTT; CDR3 protein: CASPAGGSTDTQYF
V gene: TRBV5-1; J gene: TRBJ1-3; clone size: -; D gene: -; CDR3 DNA: TGTGCCAGCAGCTTGGGTTCGGGGGTCGGAAACACCATATATTTT; CDR3 protein: CASSLGSGVGNTIYF
V gene: TRBV24-1; J gene: TRBJ1-4; clone size: -; D gene: -; CDR3 DNA: TGTGCCACCAGTGATTTTCAGGGGCCTAATGAAAAACTGTTTTTT; CDR3 protein: CATSDFQGPNEKLFF
V gene: TRBV2; J gene: TRBJ1-2; clone size: -; D gene: -; CDR3 DNA: TGTGCCAGCAGCGCCCGAGGCGATGGCTACACCTTC; CDR3 protein: CASSARGDGYTF
V gene: TRBV12-5; J gene: TRBJ2-5; clone size: -; D gene: -; CDR3 DNA: TGTGCTAGTCTGGACACCCAGGCGGAGGAGACCCAGTACTTC; CDR3 protein: CASLDTQAEETQYF
V gene: TRBV7-9; J gene: TRBJ1-1; clone size: -; D gene: TRBD1; CDR3 DNA: TGTGCCAGCAGCTTCCGACAGGGGTGGAACACTGAAGCTTTCTTT; CDR3 protein: CASSFRQGWNTEAFF
V gene: TRBV5-1; J gene: TRBJ2-2; clone size: -; D gene: -; CDR3 DNA: TGCGCCAGCAGCAGCCGGGACACCCCGAACACCGGGGAGCTGTTTTTT; CDR3 protein: CASSSRDTPNTGELFF
V gene: TRBV4-3; J gene: TRBJ1-1; clone size: -; D gene: -; CDR3 DNA: TGCGCCAGCAGCCAAGGGCGGACAGCGAACACTGAAGCTTTCTTT; CDR3 protein: CASSQGRTANTEAFF